This TCR beta chain was recorded in a study of blood T cell repertoires in COVID-19. The overall study: The samples span acute and convalescent COVID-19 from the United States, Italy and Spain.

J lost 6 bases, V lost 1 base, and 5 bases had no gene match. This CDR3 contains 15 residues. CDR1 and CDR2 (germline): MNHNS, SASEGT. The assay was immunoSEQ multiplex PCR, and TCRdb's table has in-frame clones only and misses some. The profile shows 100,000 or so clones, approximately 80% of them singletons. The sequence was obtained from a human donor in a cohort sampled during active COVID-19. Sample: peripheral blood. V and J are TRBV6-1 and TRBJ1-5; the match to TRBD1 covers 8 bases. CDR3 in DNA: TGTGCCAGCAGTGAAGTAGCAGGGGGCGTTCAGCCCCAGCATTTT. It codes for CASSEVAGGVQPQHF.